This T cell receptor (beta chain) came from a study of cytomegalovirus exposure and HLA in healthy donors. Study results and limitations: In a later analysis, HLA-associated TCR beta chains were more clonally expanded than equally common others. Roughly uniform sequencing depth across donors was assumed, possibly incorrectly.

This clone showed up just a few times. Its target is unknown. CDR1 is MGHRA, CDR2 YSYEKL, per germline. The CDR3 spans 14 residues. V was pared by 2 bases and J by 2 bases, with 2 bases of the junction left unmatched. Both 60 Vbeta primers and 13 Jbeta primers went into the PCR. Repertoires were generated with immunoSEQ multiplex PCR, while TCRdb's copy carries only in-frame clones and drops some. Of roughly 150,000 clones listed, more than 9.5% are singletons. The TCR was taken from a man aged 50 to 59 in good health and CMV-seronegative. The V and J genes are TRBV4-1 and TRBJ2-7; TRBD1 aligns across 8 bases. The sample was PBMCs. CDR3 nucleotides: TGCGCCAGCAGCCAACAGGGACAGGCCTACGAGCAGTACTTC. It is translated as CASSQQGQAYEQYF.